The 10 T cell receptor beta chains below all came from one sample that was sequenced in a study of cytomegalovirus exposure and HLA in healthy donors. 60 Vbeta and 13 Jbeta primers were used in PCR. Assay used: immunoSEQ multiplex PCR; TCRdb lists only in-frame clones, some missing. The sample has 150,000 or so clones; 74% are singletons. Input material: PBMCs. All receptors derive from a male donor in good health and CMV-seronegative.

This sequence joins TRBV27 and TRBJ1-6, with D uncertain. Per the germline V gene, CDR1 is MNHEY and CDR2 is SMNVEV (reference sequence). The CDR3 spans 14 residues. The germline V and J ends were trimmed by 7 bases and 7 bases, with 14 bases remaining between them. CDR3: CASKFDKVNSPLHF. The CDR3 DNA reads as TGTGCCAGCAAGTTCGACAAGGTGAATTCACCCCTCCACTTT.

DNA for the CDR3: TGTGCCAGCAGGGCAGAATATAGCAATCAGCCCCAGCATTTT. Encoded protein: CASRAEYSNQPQHF. This chain uses TRBV2 with TRBJ1-5, with D unresolved. Germline CDR1 reads SNHLY; CDR2 reads FYNNEI. The CDR3 loop spans 14 amino acids. Between the trimmed V and J ends, which lost 6 bases and 0 bases, there was a span of 9 bases.

The chain uses TRBV27 and TRBJ2-4; D is perhaps TRBD2 (7 bases). Between the trimmed V and J ends, which lost 2 bases and 0 bases, there was a span of 11 bases. This CDR3 is 16 amino acids long. In germline, CDR1 is MNHEY, CDR2 SMNVEV (reference sequence). The CDR3: CASSLGRGKAKNIQYF. The CDR3 region has the DNA TGTGCCAGCAGTTTAGGGAGGGGGAAAGCCAAAAACATTCAGTACTTC.

The V gene is TRBV28, the J gene TRBJ2-7; perhaps TRBD2 as D (6 bases). Germline values: CDR1 MDHEN, CDR2 SYDVKM. V gave up 6 bases and J gave up 2 bases, with 20 bases separating them. The CDR3 is 16 residues long. The CDR3 region is CASRPSPRDWTYEQYF. DNA of the CDR3: TGTGCCAGCAGACCCTCCCCCCGGGACTGGACCTACGAGCAGTACTTC.

This clone was counted once. CDR3 loop: CASTDSRNTEAFF. CDR3 nucleotides: TGTGCCAGCACCGACAGCCGGAACACTGAAGCTTTCTTT. This chain joins TRBV2 and TRBJ1-1; tentative D call: TRBD1 (5 bases). The CDR3 is made up of 13 amino acids. V lost 7 bases and J lost 1, with 10 bases in between. CDR1 SNHLY and CDR2 FYNNEI come from the germline V gene.

The chain links TRBV11-2 to TRBJ2-1; 8 bases align to TRBD2. The CDR3 length is 18 residues. Germline V lookup: CDR1 SGHAT, CDR2 FQNNGV. V gave up 5 bases and J gave up 8 bases; unmatched junction bases: 20. CDR3 amino acids: CASSIGLAGSSLTDEQFF. For the CDR3, the DNA is TGTGCCAGCAGCATCGGACTAGCAGGGAGCTCCCTTACCGATGAGCAGTTCTTC.

The chain uses TRBV2 and TRBJ2-1, with 12 positions matching TRBD2. After removal of 3 bases from V and 9 bases from J, the junction contained 6 bases not matched to a gene. Germline V gene lookup returns CDR1 SNHLY and CDR2 FYNNEI. This CDR3 has 15 residues. In DNA, the CDR3 is TGTGCCAGCAGTGATCTAGCGGGGGGGCTTGGTGAGCAGTTCTTC. Its translation: CASSDLAGGLGEQFF.

This clone was observed a handful of times. The CDR3 reads CASSLAAGRTIGQFF. The CDR3 DNA sequence: TGCGCCAGCAGCTTGGCGGCGGGGCGGACTATCGGGCAGTTCTTC. The chain employs TRBV5-1 and TRBJ2-1, with D maybe TRBD2 (6 bases). Trimming took off 0 bases at V and 12 bases at J, with 19 bases between the two ends. Looked up from germline, CDR1 is SGHRS and CDR2 is YFSETQ. The CDR3 loop spans 15 amino acids.

This CDR3 reads CASSLGLLDEKLFF. In DNA, the CDR3 is TGTGCCAGCAGCTTGGGATTGTTAGATGAAAAACTGTTTTTT. The V gene is TRBV5-5, the J gene TRBJ1-4, with D uncertain. The CDR3 has 14 amino acids. CDR1 and CDR2 (germline): SGHKS, YYEKEE (reference sequence). Trimming shortened V by 0 bases and J by 6 bases, and 9 bases separated the two germline ends.

This clone is a singleton in its sample. The V gene is TRBV19, the J gene TRBJ2-3; 7 nucleotides agree with TRBD2. The CDR3 sequence is 15 residues long. From germline, CDR1 is LNHDA and CDR2 SQIVND (reference sequence). Losses at the gene ends were 2 bases for V and 2 bases for J; bases not matched to a gene: 4. CDR3: CASSISGKPTDTQYF. CDR3 nucleotide sequence: TGTGCCAGTAGTATAAGCGGGAAGCCCACAGATACGCAGTATTTT.